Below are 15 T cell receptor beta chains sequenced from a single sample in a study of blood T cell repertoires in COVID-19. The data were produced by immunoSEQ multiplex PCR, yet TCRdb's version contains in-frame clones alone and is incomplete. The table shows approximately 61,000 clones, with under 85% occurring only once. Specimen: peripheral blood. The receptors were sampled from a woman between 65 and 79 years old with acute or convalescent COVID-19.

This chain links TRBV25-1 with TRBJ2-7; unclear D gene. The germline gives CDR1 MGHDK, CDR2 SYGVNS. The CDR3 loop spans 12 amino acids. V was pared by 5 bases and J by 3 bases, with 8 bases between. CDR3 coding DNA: TGTGCCAGCAGTAAACGGTACTACGAGCAGTACTTC. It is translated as CASSKRYYEQYF.

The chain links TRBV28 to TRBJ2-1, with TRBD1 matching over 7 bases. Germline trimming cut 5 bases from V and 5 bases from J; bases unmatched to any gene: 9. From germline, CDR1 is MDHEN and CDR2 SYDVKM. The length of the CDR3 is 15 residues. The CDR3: CASSRQGIFNNEQFF. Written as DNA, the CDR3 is TGTGCCAGCAGTAGACAGGGCATTTTCAACAATGAGCAGTTCTTC.

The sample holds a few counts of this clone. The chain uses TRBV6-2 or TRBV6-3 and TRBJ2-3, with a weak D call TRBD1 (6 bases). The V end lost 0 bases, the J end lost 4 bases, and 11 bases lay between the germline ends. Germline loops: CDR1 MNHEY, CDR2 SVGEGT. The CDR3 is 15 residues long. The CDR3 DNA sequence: TGTGCCAGCAGTTACTCAGGGGGTGTAGCAGATACGCAGTATTTT. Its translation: CASSYSGGVADTQYF.

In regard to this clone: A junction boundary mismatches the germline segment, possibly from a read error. In DNA form, the CDR3 reads TGTGCTAGCAGCCCGATGACGGGAAACACCGGGGAGCTGTTTTTT. Translated, it gives CASSPMTGNTGELFF. This chain links TRBV7-7 with TRBJ2-2; D may be TRBD2 (5 bases). CDR3 length: 15 amino acids. Germline V gene lookup returns CDR1 SSHAT and CDR2 FNYEAQ (reference sequence).

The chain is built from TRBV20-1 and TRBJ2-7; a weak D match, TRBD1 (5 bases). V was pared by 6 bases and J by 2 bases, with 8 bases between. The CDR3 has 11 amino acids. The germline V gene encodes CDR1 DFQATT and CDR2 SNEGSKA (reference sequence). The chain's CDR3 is CSARTPYEQYF. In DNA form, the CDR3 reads TGCAGTGCAAGGACACCCTACGAGCAGTACTTC.

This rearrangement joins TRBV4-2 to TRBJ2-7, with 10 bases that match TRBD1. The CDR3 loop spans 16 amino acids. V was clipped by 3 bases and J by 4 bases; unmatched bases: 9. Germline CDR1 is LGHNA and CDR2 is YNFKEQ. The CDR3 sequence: CASSHTPGQGPYEQYF. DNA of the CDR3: TGTGCCAGCAGCCATACCCCGGGACAGGGGCCATACGAGCAGTACTTC.

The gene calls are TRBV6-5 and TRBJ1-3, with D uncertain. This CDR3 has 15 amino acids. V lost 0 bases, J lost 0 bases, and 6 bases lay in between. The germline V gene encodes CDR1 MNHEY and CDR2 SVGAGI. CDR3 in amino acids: CASSYSISSGNTIYF. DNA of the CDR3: TGTGCCAGCAGTTACTCGATCAGCTCTGGAAACACCATATATTTT.

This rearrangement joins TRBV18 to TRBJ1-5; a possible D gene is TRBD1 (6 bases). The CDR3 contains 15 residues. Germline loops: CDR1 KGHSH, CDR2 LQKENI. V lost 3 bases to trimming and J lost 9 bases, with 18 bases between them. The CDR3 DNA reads TGTGCCAGCTCACCCGAGCCAGGGGCGTTGTCGCCCCAGCATTTT. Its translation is CASSPEPGALSPQHF.

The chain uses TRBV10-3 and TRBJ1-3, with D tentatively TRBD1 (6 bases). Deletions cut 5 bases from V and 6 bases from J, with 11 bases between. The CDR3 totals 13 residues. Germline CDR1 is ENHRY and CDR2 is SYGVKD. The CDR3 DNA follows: TGTGCCATCAGTCCCGGGACACAAAACACCATATATTTT. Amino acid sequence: CAISPGTQNTIYF.

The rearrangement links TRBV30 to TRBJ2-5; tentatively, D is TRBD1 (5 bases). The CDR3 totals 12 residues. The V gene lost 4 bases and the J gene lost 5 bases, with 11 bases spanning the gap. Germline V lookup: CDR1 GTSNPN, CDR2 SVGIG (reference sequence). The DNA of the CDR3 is TGTGCCTGGAACTACAAGGGGGAGACCCAGTACTTC. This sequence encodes CAWNYKGETQYF.

CDR3 region: CASSVRVTGEKTQYF. The CDR3 DNA sequence: TGTGCCAGCAGCGTCAGGGTTACGGGTGAAAAGACCCAGTACTTC. V usage is TRBV2 and J usage is TRBJ2-5; perhaps TRBD1 as D (5 bases). This CDR3 has 15 residues. Germline V gene data show CDR1 as SNHLY and CDR2 as FYNNEI. The V gene lost 6 bases and the J gene lost 6 bases, with 20 bases spanning the gap.

Here the CDR3 reads CASSGPTGGRVRNQPQHF. The DNA for the CDR3 is TGTGCCAGCAGTGGTCCAACAGGGGGAAGAGTGCGCAATCAGCCCCAGCATTTT. The chain recombines TRBV6-2 or TRBV6-3 with TRBJ1-5; 8 bases agree with TRBD1. CDR3 size: 18 residues. V shed 5 bases and J 2 bases; nucleotides not matched to a gene: 14. Germline assignment: CDR1 MNHEY and CDR2 SVGEGT.

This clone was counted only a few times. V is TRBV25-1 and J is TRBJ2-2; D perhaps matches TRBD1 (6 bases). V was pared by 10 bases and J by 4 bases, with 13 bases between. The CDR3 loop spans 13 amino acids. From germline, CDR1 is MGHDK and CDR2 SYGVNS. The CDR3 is CANRDTITGELFF. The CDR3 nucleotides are TGTGCCAACCGGGACACCATCACCGGGGAGCTGTTTTTT. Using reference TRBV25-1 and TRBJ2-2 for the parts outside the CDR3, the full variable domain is EADIYQTPRYLVIGTGKKITLECSQTMGHDKMYWYQQDPGMELHLIHYSYGVNSTEKGDLSSESTVSRIRTEHFPLTLESARPSHTSQYLCANRDTITGELFFGEGSRLTVL.

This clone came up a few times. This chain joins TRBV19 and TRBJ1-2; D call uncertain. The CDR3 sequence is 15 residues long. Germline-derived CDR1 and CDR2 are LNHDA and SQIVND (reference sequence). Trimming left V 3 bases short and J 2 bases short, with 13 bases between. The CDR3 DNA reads TGTGCCAGTAGTATCTCGGGGATTGCCAACTATGGCTACACCTTC. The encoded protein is CASSISGIANYGYTF.

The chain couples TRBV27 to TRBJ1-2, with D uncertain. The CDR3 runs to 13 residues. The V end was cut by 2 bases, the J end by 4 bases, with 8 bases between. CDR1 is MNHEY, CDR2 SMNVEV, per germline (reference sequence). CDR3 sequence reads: CASSLDILYGYTF. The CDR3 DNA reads TGTGCCAGCAGTTTAGACATCCTCTATGGCTACACCTTC.